Below are 27 T cell receptor beta chains sequenced from a single sample in a study of T and B cells in COVID-19 patients. BIOMED2 TRB-A/B primer pools were used in multiplex TRB PCR. TCRdb reanalysed the multiplex PCR reads using MiXCR and keeps one entry per CDR3 protein. This repertoire shows roughly 12,000 distinct CDR3 sequences, more than 25% found once; its top ten account for around 27%. TRB was amplified from about 250-500 ng of blood genomic DNA. Sequencing input: blood. The receptors were gathered from a human donor who had recovered from COVID-19.

This clonotype appeared a few times. V usage is TRBV5-4 and J usage is TRBJ1-1; 9 nucleotides line up with TRBD1. V trimming: 3 bases; J trimming: 1 base; junction bases outside the gene matches: 1. CDR1 is SGHNT and CDR2 is YYREEE in the germline V gene (reference sequence). This CDR3 is 14 amino acids long. CDR3 DNA: TGTGCCAGCAGCTGGACAGGGGCGAACACTGAAGCTTTCTTT. This sequence encodes CASSWTGANTEAFF.

This clonotype is medium-sized in the sample. The chain couples TRBV6-1 to TRBJ2-7; 10 bases line up with TRBD1. The CDR3 contains 12 residues. Per the germline V gene, CDR1 is MNHNS and CDR2 is SASEGT. J gave up 3 bases and V 8 bases, and 1 base lay outside the gene matches. CDR3 residues: CASGDRGYEQYV. The DNA of the CDR3 is TGTGCCAGCGGGGACAGGGGCTACGAGCAGTACGTC.

This clonotype was observed a handful of times. This chain links TRBV6-2 or TRBV6-3 with TRBJ1-5; D gene ambiguous. The ends were cut back, 4 bases at V and 5 bases at J, with 9 bases in the middle. CDR3 size: 13 residues. Per the germline V gene, CDR1 is MNHEY and CDR2 is SVGEGT. The CDR3 nucleotides read TGTGCCAGCAGTTTTCAGGCTGATCAGCCCCAGCATTTT. This codes for CASSFQADQPQHF.

The chain has TRBV6-5 and TRBJ2-3, with 8 bases matching TRBD1. The CDR3 loop spans 14 amino acids. The germline V gene has CDR1 MNHEY and CDR2 SVGAGI. With V trimmed by 6 bases and J by 3 bases, 5 bases remained unmatched. The DNA for the CDR3 is TGTGCCAGCAGAGCAGGGGGCGGAACAGATACGCAGTATTTT. This translates into CASRAGGGTDTQYF.

By sample fraction, this clonotype is medium-sized. The J gene is TRBJ1-6, the V gene TRBV19; 8 nucleotides line up with TRBD1. This CDR3 has 14 residues. V trimming: 5 bases; J trimming: 8 bases; junction bases outside the gene matches: 5. Germline CDR1 and CDR2: LNHDA and SQIVND (reference sequence). The CDR3 DNA reads TGTGCCAGTAGTGCTACAGGGGGGGATTCACCCCTCCACTTT. Encoded protein: CASSATGGDSPLHF.

By its share, this clonotype is medium-sized. J is TRBJ2-3 and V is TRBV27; tentatively, D is TRBD1 (6 bases). V shed 2 bases and J shed 2 bases, with 17 bases lying between them. The CDR3 covers 17 residues. Per germline, CDR1 MNHEY and CDR2 SMNVEV (reference sequence). CDR3 residues: CASSLRGSTGPTDTQYF. CDR3 DNA sequence: TGTGCCAGCAGTTTAAGGGGATCGACAGGCCCCACAGATACGCAGTATTTT.

This clonotype is medium-sized in the sample. The rearrangement joins TRBV11-1 to TRBJ2-2; TRBD2 agrees at 9 bases. The CDR3 runs 16 residues. From germline, CDR1 is SGHAT and CDR2 FQDESV (reference sequence). The J segment lost 3 bases and the V segment lost 5 bases, leaving 7 bases of the junction unmatched. The CDR3 DNA follows: TGTGCCAGCAGCCCGCCTGGCGGGAGGGACACCGGGGAGCTGTTTTTT. It specifies CASSPPGGRDTGELFF.

This sequence joins TRBV7-6 and TRBJ1-1; D is undetermined. V lost 5 bases and J 1 base, leaving 11 bases between the germline ends. Per the germline V gene, CDR1 is SGHVS and CDR2 is FNYEAQ. The CDR3 is 14 amino acids. CDR3 nucleotide sequence: TGTGCCAGCAGCCGACTGGTTAGGAACACTGAAGCTTTCTTT. Translation: CASSRLVRNTEAFF.

In this sample, this clonotype is medium-sized. The chain links TRBV27 to TRBJ2-2; TRBD1 matches 8 bases. V dropped 3 bases and J dropped 4; count of bases not matched to a gene: 16. The germline CDR1 and CDR2 sequences are MNHEY and SMNVEV (reference sequence). The CDR3 totals 19 residues. The CDR3, as DNA: TGTGCCAGCAGTTTCCGACCGACACCGGACAGGGATCGCACCGGGGAGCTGTTTTTT. The encoded protein is CASSFRPTPDRDRTGELFF.

V is TRBV5-4 and J is TRBJ2-3; a possible D gene is TRBD2 (7 bases). CDR3 size: 16 residues. The V gene lost 4 bases and the J gene lost 6 bases, with 21 bases spanning the gap. The germline CDR1 and CDR2 sequences are SGHNT and YYREEE (reference sequence). CDR3: CASSERGRAERDTQYF. The CDR3 nucleotides read TGTGCCAGCAGCGAAAGGGGGAGGGCCGAGAGGGATACGCAGTATTTT.

The genes are TRBV5-1 and TRBJ1-1; weak D call: TRBD1 (5 bases). Germline assignment: CDR1 SGHRS and CDR2 YFSETQ. Trimming took 7 bases from V and 6 from J, leaving 16 bases between them. This CDR3 has 13 amino acids. CDR3 DNA: TGCGCCAGCGGCCGAGGGGACGGGGCTGAAGCTTTCTTT. Protein product: CASGRGDGAEAFF.

This clonotype was recorded at least ten times. Its ends do not fully match the called genes, so a read error is possible. The chain uses TRBV14 and TRBJ1-2; D unresolved. CDR1 and CDR2 from the germline V gene are SGHDN and FVKESK. There are 14 residues in the CDR3. This CDR3 is CASSQAERGPGYTF. In nucleotides, the CDR3 is TGTGCCAGCAGTCAAGCCGAGCGAGGGCCGGGCTACACCTTC.

V is TRBV21-1 and J is TRBJ2-7; the table's D call TRBD1 went unverified against the DNA. TRBV21-1 counts as a pseudogene. The CDR3 contains 12 residues. CDR3 in amino acids: CASSSDRKEQYV. For the CDR3, the DNA is TGTGCCAGCAGCTCGGACAGAAAAGAGCAGTACGTC.

This clonotype came up a few times. This chain uses TRBV6-2 or TRBV6-3 with TRBJ2-7; perhaps TRBD2 as D (6 bases). Germline V gives CDR1 MNHEY, CDR2 SVGEGT. The CDR3 is 13 residues long. V lost 8 bases, J lost 3 bases, and 14 bases lay in between. This chain's CDR3 is CASPNAGNYEQYV. Here the CDR3 DNA reads TGTGCCAGCCCGAACGCGGGGAACTACGAGCAGTACGTC.

V usage is TRBV7-9 and J usage is TRBJ1-1; no reliable D call. Per germline, CDR1 SEHNR and CDR2 FQNEAQ (reference sequence). CDR3 length: 14 amino acids. Trimming shortened V by 1 base and J by 7 bases, and 13 bases separated the two germline ends. Written as DNA, the CDR3 is TGTGCCAGCAGCTTAGATACAGTTTCCGTTGAAGCTTTCTTT. This sequence encodes CASSLDTVSVEAFF.

By frequency in the sample, this clonotype is medium-sized. The gene calls are TRBV11-3 and TRBJ2-3; D gene ambiguous. V lost 5 bases to trimming and J lost 5 bases, with 14 bases between them. The CDR3 covers 14 residues. Germline CDR1 is SGHNT and CDR2 is YENEEA. CDR3 in amino acids: CASSQYLVQDTQYF. The CDR3 coding sequence is TGTGCCAGCAGCCAATACCTAGTTCAAGATACGCAGTATTTT.

The chain carries TRBV27 and TRBJ1-5; the match to TRBD1 covers 7 bases. From germline, CDR1 is MNHEY and CDR2 SMNVEV (reference sequence). Germline trimming cut 2 bases from V and 1 base from J; bases unmatched to any gene: 11. The CDR3 runs to 18 residues. CDR3 coding DNA: TGTGCCAGCAGTTTACTAGGGACAGACGTGAGCAGCAATCAGCCCCAGCATTTT. It is translated as CASSLLGTDVSSNQPQHF.

The chain uses TRBV18 and TRBJ2-7; D not certain. Germline V CDR1 and CDR2: KGHSH, LQKENI. The length of the CDR3 is 13 residues. The CDR3 bases are TGTGCCAGCTCACCACGGAATGGATACGATCAGTACGTC. It specifies CASSPRNGYDQYV.

The chain links TRBV29-1 to TRBJ2-4, with D perhaps matching TRBD1 (6 bases). CDR1 is SQVTM and CDR2 is ANQGSEA in the germline V gene. Trimming left V 4 bases short and J 2 bases short, with 24 bases between. The CDR3 has 18 residues. The CDR3: CSVAVQGLIGWSKNIQYF. The CDR3 DNA reads TGCAGCGTTGCTGTCCAGGGGTTAATTGGGTGGTCCAAAAACATTCAGTACTTC.

In regard to this clonotype: Possible read error: a much larger clone is one base away. The conserved closing phenylalanine or tryptophan is absent in this CDR3, likely reflecting a read error. V usage is TRBV27 and J usage is TRBJ2-1, with D possibly TRBD1 on 6 matching bases. The V gene's germline CDR1 is MNHEY and CDR2 SMNVEV (reference sequence). The CDR3 sequence is 13 residues long. The germline V and J ends were trimmed by 6 bases and 5 bases, with 11 bases remaining between them. In DNA form, the CDR3 reads TGTGCCAGCAGCTACAGGGTACACAATGAGCAGTTCTTA. Translation gives CASSYRVHNEQFL.

This clonotype was seen a few times. The chain combines TRBV5-4 with TRBJ2-5; TRBD2 matches 9 bases. Per the germline V gene, CDR1 is SGHNT and CDR2 is YYREEE (reference sequence). The CDR3 totals 14 residues. The V gene end was trimmed by 6 bases and the J gene end by 2 bases; junction bases not matched to a gene: 5. CDR3 nucleotide sequence: TGTGCCAGCACCAACGGACTAGCGCAAGAGACCCAGTACTTC. Encoded protein: CASTNGLAQETQYF.

In this sample, this clonotype turned up many times. This chain joins TRBV5-5 and TRBJ2-3; unclear D gene. V was clipped by 4 bases and J by 2 bases, with 11 bases between them. The CDR3 extends over 14 amino acids. The germline V gene encodes CDR1 SGHKS and CDR2 YYEKEE (reference sequence). The CDR3 sequence is CASSVGPFTDTQYF. Here the CDR3 DNA reads TGTGCCAGCAGCGTGGGCCCCTTCACAGATACGCAGTATTTT.

In its sample, this clonotype ranks as medium-sized. The V and J genes are TRBV19 and TRBJ2-1; 12 bases map to TRBD2. The CDR3 spans 19 residues. The V gene's germline CDR1 is LNHDA and CDR2 SQIVND (reference sequence). After removal of 5 bases from V and 4 bases from J, the junction contained 15 bases not matched to a gene. For the CDR3, the DNA is TGTGCCAGTAGTTTGGGGATGCTAGCGGGAGGGCCAAGGTACAATGAGCAGTTCTTC. The encoded protein is CASSLGMLAGGPRYNEQFF.

This chain uses TRBV12-3 or TRBV12-4 with TRBJ1-2; D remains unclear. The CDR3 has 11 amino acids. The V gene lost 6 bases and the J gene lost 10 bases, with 12 bases spanning the gap. The CDR3 region has the DNA TGTGCCAGCAGCCCAACAGATGCCTACACCTTC. Translated, it gives CASSPTDAYTF.

Many counts were recorded for this clonotype. This chain connects TRBV6-2 or TRBV6-3 to TRBJ2-3, with 10 bases fitting TRBD1. The V gene's germline CDR1 is MNHEY and CDR2 SVGEGT. CDR3 length: 14 amino acids. J was trimmed by 6 bases and V by 7 bases; bases with no gene match: 7. The CDR3 here is CASTLDRGQDTQYF. For the CDR3, the DNA is TGTGCCAGCACCCTCGACAGGGGGCAGGATACGCAGTATTTT.

This clonotype was observed a few times. CDR3 DNA: TGTGCCAGCAGCTTAGCCTTTTGGGACACCAATAATTCACCCCTCCACTTT. It yields the protein CASSLAFWDTNNSPLHF. This chain uses TRBV11-1 with TRBJ1-6; possible D gene TRBD1, 6 bases. The germline V gene encodes CDR1 SGHAT and CDR2 FQDESV (reference sequence). This CDR3 has 17 amino acids. V was cut by 0 bases and J by 5 bases, with 14 bases left in between.

V gene TRBV18 combines with J gene TRBJ2-7, with no clear D. Germline V gene sequence: CDR1 KGHSH, CDR2 LQKENI. There are 16 residues in the CDR3. Between the trimmed V and J ends, which lost 6 bases and 2 bases, there was a span of 20 bases. CDR3 nucleotides: TGTGCCAGCTCCCTTCCGGCGGAGCCGTCAACCTACGAGCAGTACTTC. As protein: CASSLPAEPSTYEQYF.